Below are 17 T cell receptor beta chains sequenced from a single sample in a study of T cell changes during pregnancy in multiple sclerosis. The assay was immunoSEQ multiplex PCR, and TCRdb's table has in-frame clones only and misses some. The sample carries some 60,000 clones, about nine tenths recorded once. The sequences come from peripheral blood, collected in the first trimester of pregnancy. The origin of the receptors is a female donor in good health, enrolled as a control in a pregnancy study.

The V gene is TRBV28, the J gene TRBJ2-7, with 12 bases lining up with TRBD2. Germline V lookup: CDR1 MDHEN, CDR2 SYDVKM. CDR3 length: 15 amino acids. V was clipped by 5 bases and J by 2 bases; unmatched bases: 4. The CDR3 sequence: CASSPTSGSPYEQYF. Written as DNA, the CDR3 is TGTGCCAGCAGTCCGACTAGCGGGAGTCCCTACGAGCAGTACTTC.

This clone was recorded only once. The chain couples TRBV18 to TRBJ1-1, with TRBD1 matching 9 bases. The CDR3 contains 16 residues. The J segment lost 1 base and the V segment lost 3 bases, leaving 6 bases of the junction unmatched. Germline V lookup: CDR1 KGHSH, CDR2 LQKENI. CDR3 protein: CASSPGQGRTNTEAFF. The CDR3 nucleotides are TGTGCCAGCTCACCCGGACAGGGGAGAACGAACACTGAAGCTTTCTTT.

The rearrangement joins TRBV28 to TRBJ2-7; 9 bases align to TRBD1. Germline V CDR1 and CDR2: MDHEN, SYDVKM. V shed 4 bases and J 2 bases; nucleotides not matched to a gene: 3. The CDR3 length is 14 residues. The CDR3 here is CASSYRQGAYEQYF. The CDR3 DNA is TGTGCCAGCAGTTACCGACAGGGGGCCTACGAGCAGTACTTC.

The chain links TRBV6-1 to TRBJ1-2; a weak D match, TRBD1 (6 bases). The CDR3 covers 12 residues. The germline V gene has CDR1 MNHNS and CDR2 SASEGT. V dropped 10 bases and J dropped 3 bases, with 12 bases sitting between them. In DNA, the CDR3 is TGTGCCACCTCTGAGGGGGACTATGGCTACACCTTC. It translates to CATSEGDYGYTF.

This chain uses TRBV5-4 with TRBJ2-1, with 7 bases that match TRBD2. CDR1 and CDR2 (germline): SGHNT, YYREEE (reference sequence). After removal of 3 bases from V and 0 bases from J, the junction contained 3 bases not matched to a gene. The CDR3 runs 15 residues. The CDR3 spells CASSSGLGSYNEQFF. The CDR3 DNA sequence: TGTGCCAGCAGCTCCGGACTAGGCTCCTACAATGAGCAGTTCTTC.

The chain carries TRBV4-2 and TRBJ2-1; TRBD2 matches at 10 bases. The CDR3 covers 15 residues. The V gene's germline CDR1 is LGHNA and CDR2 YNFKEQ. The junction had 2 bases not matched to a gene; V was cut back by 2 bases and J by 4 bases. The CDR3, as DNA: TGTGCCAGCAGCCAACCGACTAGCGGGTACAATGAGCAGTTCTTC. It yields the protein CASSQPTSGYNEQFF.

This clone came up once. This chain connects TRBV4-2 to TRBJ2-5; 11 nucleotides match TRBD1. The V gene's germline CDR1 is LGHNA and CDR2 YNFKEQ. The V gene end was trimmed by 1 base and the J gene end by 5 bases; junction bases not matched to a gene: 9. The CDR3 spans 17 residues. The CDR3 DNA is TGTGCCAGCAGCCAAGGCCGGACAGGGGGCGAGGGGGAGACCCAGTACTTC. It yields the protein CASSQGRTGGEGETQYF.

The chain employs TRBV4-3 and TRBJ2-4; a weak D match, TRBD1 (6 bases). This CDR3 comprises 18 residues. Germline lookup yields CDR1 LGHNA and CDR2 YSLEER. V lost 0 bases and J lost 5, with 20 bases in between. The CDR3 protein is CASSQETGRTDYENIQYF. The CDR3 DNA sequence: TGCGCCAGCAGCCAAGAGACCGGTAGGACAGACTACGAAAACATTCAGTACTTC.

The CDR3 bases are TGTGCCAGCAGCGCGACAGGGAGACAATTAGGCTACACCTTC. It is translated as CASSATGRQLGYTF. This chain links TRBV7-3 with TRBJ1-2; 7 bases align to TRBD1. Germline V gene sequence: CDR1 SGHTA, CDR2 FQGTGA. V shed 5 bases, J shed 8 bases, and the junction held 11 bases outside the gene matches. This CDR3 has 14 residues.

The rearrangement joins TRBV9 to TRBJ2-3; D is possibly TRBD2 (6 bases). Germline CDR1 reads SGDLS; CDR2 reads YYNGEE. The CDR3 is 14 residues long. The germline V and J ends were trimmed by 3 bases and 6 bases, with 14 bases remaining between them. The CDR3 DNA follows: TGTGCCAGCAGCGCCCTCTTGGAGGGGGATACGCAGTATTTT. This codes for CASSALLEGDTQYF.

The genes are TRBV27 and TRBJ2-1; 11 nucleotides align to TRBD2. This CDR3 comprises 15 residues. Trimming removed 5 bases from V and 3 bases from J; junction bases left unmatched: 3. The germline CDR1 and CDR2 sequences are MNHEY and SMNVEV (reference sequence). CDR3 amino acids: CASSLGTSGYNEQFF. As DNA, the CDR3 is TGTGCCAGCAGTCTCGGGACTAGCGGCTACAATGAGCAGTTCTTC.

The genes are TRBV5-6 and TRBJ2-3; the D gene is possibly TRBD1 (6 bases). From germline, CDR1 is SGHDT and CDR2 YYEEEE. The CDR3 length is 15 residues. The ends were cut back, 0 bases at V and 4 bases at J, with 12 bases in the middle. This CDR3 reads CASSLDRVIPDTQYF. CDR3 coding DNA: TGTGCCAGCAGCTTGGACAGGGTGATCCCAGATACGCAGTATTTT.

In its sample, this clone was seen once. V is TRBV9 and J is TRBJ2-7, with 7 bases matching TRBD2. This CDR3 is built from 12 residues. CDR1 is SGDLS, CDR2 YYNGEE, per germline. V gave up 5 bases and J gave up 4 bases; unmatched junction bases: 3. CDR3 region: CASSPGGYEQYF. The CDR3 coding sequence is TGTGCCAGCAGTCCGGGGGGTTACGAGCAGTACTTC.

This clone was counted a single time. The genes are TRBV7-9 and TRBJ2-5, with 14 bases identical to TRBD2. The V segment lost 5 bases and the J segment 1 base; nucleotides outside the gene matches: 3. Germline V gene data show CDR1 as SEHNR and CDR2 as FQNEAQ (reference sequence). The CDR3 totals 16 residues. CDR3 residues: CASSPGTSGSQETQYF. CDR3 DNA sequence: TGTGCCAGCAGCCCCGGGACTAGCGGGAGCCAAGAGACCCAGTACTTC.

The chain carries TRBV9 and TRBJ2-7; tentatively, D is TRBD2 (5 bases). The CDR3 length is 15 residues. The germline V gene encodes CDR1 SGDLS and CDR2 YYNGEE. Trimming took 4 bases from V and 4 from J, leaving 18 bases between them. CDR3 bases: TGTGCCAGCAGCCCCCATGGGCGCCCGGGGTACGAGCAGTACTTC. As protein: CASSPHGRPGYEQYF.

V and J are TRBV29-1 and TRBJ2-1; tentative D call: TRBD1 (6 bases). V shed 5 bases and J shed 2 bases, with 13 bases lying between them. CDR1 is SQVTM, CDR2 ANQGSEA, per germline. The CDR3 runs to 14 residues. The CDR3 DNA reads TGCAGCGTTTCATGGGGACAACCCTACAATGAGCAGTTCTTC. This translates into CSVSWGQPYNEQFF.

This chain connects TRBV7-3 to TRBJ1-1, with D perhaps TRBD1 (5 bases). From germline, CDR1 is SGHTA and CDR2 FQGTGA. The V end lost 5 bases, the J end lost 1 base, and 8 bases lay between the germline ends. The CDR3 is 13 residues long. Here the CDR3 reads CASSNTGNTEAFF. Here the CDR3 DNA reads TGTGCCAGCAGCAATACAGGGAACACTGAAGCTTTCTTT.